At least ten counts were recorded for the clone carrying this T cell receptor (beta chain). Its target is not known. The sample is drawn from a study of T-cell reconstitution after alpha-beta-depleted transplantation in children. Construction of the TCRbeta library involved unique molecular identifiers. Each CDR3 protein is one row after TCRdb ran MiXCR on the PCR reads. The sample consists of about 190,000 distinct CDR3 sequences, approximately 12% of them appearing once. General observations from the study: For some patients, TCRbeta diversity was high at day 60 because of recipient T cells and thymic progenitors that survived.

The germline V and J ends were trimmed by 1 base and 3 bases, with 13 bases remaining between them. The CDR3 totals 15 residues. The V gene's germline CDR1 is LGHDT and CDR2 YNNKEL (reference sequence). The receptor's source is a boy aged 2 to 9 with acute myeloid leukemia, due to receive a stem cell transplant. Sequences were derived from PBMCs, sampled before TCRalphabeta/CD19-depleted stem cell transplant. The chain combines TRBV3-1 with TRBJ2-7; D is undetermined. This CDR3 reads CASSQVPDTRYEQYF. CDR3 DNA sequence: TGTGCCAGCAGCCAAGTACCCGACACCCGCTACGAGCAGTACTTC.